This TCR beta chain is from a study of cytomegalovirus exposure and HLA in healthy donors. On the study more broadly: From donors who were HLA-typed, an early data release held approximately 80 million unique TCRs.

Regarding the study as a whole: It was taken for granted in presence/absence analyses that sequencing depth across donors was roughly uniform. There were around 160 TCR beta chains listed as cytomegalovirus-associated. Among TCR beta chains of equal frequency, HLA-associated ones were more clonally expanded in a later analysis.

A remark on this clone: Its antigen remains unidentified.

This CDR3 is 14 amino acids long. The ends lost 5 bases at V and 6 bases at J; junction bases unmatched: 10. Germline lookup yields CDR1 LNHDA and CDR2 SQIVND (reference sequence). Primers: 60 Vbeta forward and 13 Jbeta reverse. Only in-frame clones appear in the TCRdb table, and some are missing; sequencing was by immunoSEQ multiplex PCR. The sample holds 70,000 to 95,000 clones, about 75% seen once. The material sequenced was PBMCs. The sequence derives from a man in his thirties or forties in good health and CMV-seropositive. The chain uses TRBV19 and TRBJ2-7, with 7 bases matching TRBD2. CDR3 DNA sequence: TGTGCCAGTAGTCCGGGGGACGGGAGGCCCGAGCAGTACTTC. It yields the protein CASSPGDGRPEQYF.